This T cell receptor (beta chain) appears in the sequencing data of a study of shared clonotypes between healthy human individuals (TCRdb year 2020). About the investigation overall: The cohort included a few men and a couple of women between 18 and 49 years of age. Per donor, three plates each were used for CD4 naive and CD4 memory, two for CD8 naive, and one for CD8 memory. The study deeply sequenced blood TCR repertoires of five healthy adults to estimate repertoire size and the extent of clonotype sharing between individuals. To increase sequencing depth and limit assay-specific biases, TCR repertoire library preparation and sequencing were carried out by different laboratories using diverse techniques. Leukapheresis yielded between about 0.85 and 9 billion PBMCs per donor. The investigation overall reported the following: Even with the large sequencing depth, rarefaction of the sorted-subset datasets indicated that sequencing was incomplete. Estimated clonotype richness was generally larger for naive than for memory subsets. Higher generation probabilities were observed for clonotypes shared by all four sorted-subset donors than for non-shared clonotypes. Only blood was sampled, and tissue TCR repertoires likely differ from those in blood. Because the study included only a small number of donors, the genetic and exposure-history diversity represented was limited. When four donors were compared, the shared fraction of clonotypes was around 5% for naive CD4, 3% to 4% for naive CD8, 2.3% for memory CD4, and 0.35% to 0.4% for memory CD8. Pairwise subsampling indicated that sequencing depth was expected to affect the degree of clonotype sharing among donors.

Healthy HIV-negative adults with no recently reported acute infections or vaccinations were included as donors. Every donor was a Caucasian adult residing in Nashville, Tennessee, USA. Magnetic negative selection was used to enrich CD4+ T cells, after which naive cells were positively selected on CD45RA and the negative fraction became the memory subset. Blood was collected by leukapheresis, and PBMCs were isolated by Ficoll-Histopaque density gradient centrifugation and then cryopreserved in liquid nitrogen vapor phase. Analytical flow cytometry was used to check the purity and quantity of each magnetically sorted T cell population. Genomic DNA was isolated from each sorted fraction and quantified by UV absorbance on a Nanodrop 2000c. CDR1 and CDR2 were assigned from the germline V gene as MNHNS and SASEGT. Spanning cysteine to phenylalanine, the CDR3 consists of 14 amino acids. This entry keeps only the CDR3 DNA: 42 bases, framed from base 1. For this chain, trimming is 4 bases at the V end and 4 bases at the J end, and the number of junction bases without a gene match is 5.

Using the deep immunoSEQ assay, TCR CDR3 regions were amplified from genomic DNA by multiplex PCR. Genomic DNA extracted from each cell subset was distributed evenly over all wells of several immunoSEQ 96-well plates, and each plate served as one replicate. For sorted subsets, roughly 200 ng genomic DNA, equal to tens of thousands of T cell genomes, was loaded into each replicate PCR. The purified libraries were quantified using a Qubit 3.0 fluorometer, sized with a Bioanalyzer 2100, and then quantified again using the KAPA Library Quantification kit. Each immunoSEQ 96-well plate was sequenced on its own single-read 150-cycle Illumina NextSeq 550 flow cell. In the authors' own workflow: Because only junctional sequences without quality scores were contained in the immunoSEQ output, filtering matching that applied to full-length reads could not be performed. Sequences were annotated with PyIR, a Python wrapper for IgBLAST v1.9, and V/J genes and CDR3 were assigned using IMGT germline references. Reads were removed for weak V/J assignments (E-value above 1e-6), missing CDR3, stop codons, out-of-frame junctions, or ambiguous translated residues. V3J clonotypes were defined by identical inferred V gene, J gene, and CDR3 amino acid sequence. Percentage overlap between repertoires was calculated by dividing the number of shared unique clonotypes by the size of the smaller repertoire. Repertoire richness was assessed with RTK rarefaction, the Chao1 estimator, and Recon v2.1 estimates of unobserved clonotypes. Generation probabilities for all TCRbeta clonotypes obtained by the gDNA method from a few donors were computed using OLGA. TCRdb took this table from immuneACCESS and kept in-frame rearrangements with V and J called. Such tables lack part of the clones; where checked against another copy, unresolved V genes explain under half of the gap, and the rest is unexplained. Clone size and V and J calls were adopted from that table, with D and trimming inferred from the DNA. This sample holds over a million clones; roughly 96% were observed only once. Roughly 1.2% of the sample is taken by the ten largest.

In regard to this clone: Its target antigen remains unknown. The input lacks base qualities; no much larger clone sits a single base away.

This sequence originates from a young man in good health. Sample: naive CD4+ T cells sorted from blood. This sample's cell subset or site label indicates: CD45RA+ positively selected. The rearranged segments are TRBV6-1 and TRBJ2-7; 9 bases in between match TRBD1. The nucleotide sequence is given as TGTGCCAGCAGTGTCCCCGGGACAGGGTACGAGCAGTACTTC. Translated, this gives CASSVPGTGYEQYF.